These T cell receptor beta chains were read from a single sample in a study of blood T cell repertoires in COVID-19. The table came from immunoSEQ multiplex PCR; TCRdb's copy has only in-frame clones and leaves some out. The repertoire includes about 190,000 clones, roughly 80% of them detected once, and roughly 14% sits in the top ten. Sequenced material: peripheral blood. Receptors originate from a man between 50 and 59 years old who had recovered from COVID-19. CDR3s include the opening cysteine and the closing phenylalanine or tryptophan. D genes are given only for firm matches. Clone size is stated in some rows and not others, as once, few, many or a class when expanded.

clone_size j_call d_call v_call cdr3_aa cdr3_nt
NA TRBJ2-5 TRBD2 TRBV6-6 CASIDPVAGGLETQYF TGTGCCAGCATAGACCCAGTAGCGGGAGGGTTGGAGACCCAGTACTTC
NA TRBJ2-2 TRBD2 TRBV7-9 CASSFPGRADTGELFF TGTGCCAGCAGCTTTCCCGGGAGGGCCGACACCGGGGAGCTGTTTTTT
NA TRBJ2-3 NA TRBV10-1 CASSEGGLKADTQYF TGCGCCAGCAGTGAGGGAGGACTCAAAGCAGATACGCAGTATTTT
once TRBJ1-2 TRBD1 TRBV6-2/TRBV6-3 CASRPHPGTGGFLAPGTNYGYTF TGTGCCAGCAGGCCTCACCCCGGGACAGGGGGCTTTTTGGCTCCCGGAACTAACTATGGCTACACCTTC
once TRBJ2-5 NA TRBV4-1 CASSQRTGTSETQYF TGCGCCAGCAGCCAACGTACCGGGACTTCAGAGACCCAGTACTTC
once TRBJ2-3 NA TRBV7-2 CASSSGGPTDTQYF TGTGCCAGCAGTTCAGGAGGGCCGACAGATACGCAGTATTTT
NA TRBJ2-2 TRBD2 TRBV5-8 CASSLAFGLAGGPSGELFF TGTGCCAGCAGCTTGGCCTTTGGACTAGCGGGAGGGCCGTCCGGGGAGCTGTTTTTT
NA TRBJ2-2 NA TRBV5-6 CASSFMVSSETGELFF TGTGCCAGCAGCTTCATGGTTAGTAGCGAGACCGGGGAGCTGTTTTTT
NA TRBJ2-7 TRBD2 TRBV18 CASSGGGSYEQYF TGTGCCAGCTCAGGGGGGGGAAGCTACGAGCAGTACTTC
NA TRBJ2-3 NA TRBV2 CASSGSLTGSTDTQYF TGTGCCAGCAGTGGAAGTTTGACCGGGAGCACAGATACGCAGTATTTT
NA TRBJ2-7 NA TRBV6-2/TRBV6-3 CASSYPKTDIYEQYF TGTGCCAGCAGTTACCCCAAGACAGATATTTACGAGCAGTACTTC
NA TRBJ2-1 TRBD1 TRBV20-1 CSASNPGTEEQFF TGCAGTGCTAGTAATCCTGGGACAGAGGAGCAGTTCTTC
NA TRBJ2-3 TRBD2 TRBV5-1 CASSSGLDGTDTQYF TGCGCCAGCAGCTCAGGACTAGACGGCACAGATACGCAGTATTTT
NA TRBJ2-1 TRBD2 TRBV19 CASSIDERTSGGNEQFF TGTGCCAGTAGTATAGATGAGCGGACTAGCGGCGGGAATGAGCAGTTCTTC
NA TRBJ1-1 TRBD1 TRBV11-3 CASSQSTGGTEAFF TGTGCCAGCAGCCAATCCACAGGGGGCACTGAAGCTTTCTTT
few TRBJ1-5 TRBD1 TRBV6-1 CASSEMWGQPSAHQHF TGTGCCAGCAGTGAAATGTGGGGACAGCCTTCTGCCCACCAGCATTTT
NA TRBJ2-1 NA TRBV11-3 CASSLFLYNEQFF TGTGCCAGCAGCTTGTTCCTCTACAATGAGCAGTTCTTC
few TRBJ1-6 NA TRBV3-1/TRBV3-2 CASSLNRFPYNSPLHF TGTGCCAGCAGCCTCAACAGGTTTCCCTATAATTCACCCCTCCACTTT
few TRBJ2-1 NA TRBV9 CASSVGPRPNEQFF TGTGCCAGCAGCGTAGGTCCTCGTCCCAATGAGCAGTTCTTC
few TRBJ1-2 NA TRBV3-1/TRBV3-2 CASSQDGVSSYGYTF TGTGCCAGCAGCCAAGATGGAGTCAGTAGCTATGGCTACACCTTC
NA TRBJ2-3 NA TRBV18 CASSPQGQSTDTQYF TGTGCCAGCTCACCACAGGGGCAAAGCACAGATACGCAGTATTTT
NA TRBJ1-6 TRBD1 TRBV3-1/TRBV3-2 CASSRGTAYNSPLHF TGTGCCAGCAGCCGCGGGACAGCGTATAATTCACCCCTCCACTTT
NA TRBJ2-1 TRBD2 TRBV5-1 CASSLAGLAGANEQFF TGCGCCAGCAGCTTGGCGGGACTAGCGGGAGCCAATGAGCAGTTCTTC
NA TRBJ1-1 NA TRBV9 CASSPEGRTVTEAFF TGTGCCAGCAGCCCGGAGGGACGGACGGTCACTGAAGCTTTCTTT
NA TRBJ2-7 TRBD2 TRBV7-3 CASSRTSGGEQYF TGTGCCAGCAGCCGCACGTCGGGGGGCGAGCAGTACTTC
NA TRBJ1-5 TRBD1 TRBV7-9 CASSSTGALGVGNQPQHF TGTGCCAGCAGCTCGACAGGGGCGCTGGGTGTTGGCAATCAGCCCCAGCATTTT
NA TRBJ2-7 TRBD2 TRBV7-9 CASSLGASGTYEQYF TGTGCCAGCAGCTTAGGAGCTAGCGGGACCTACGAGCAGTACTTC
NA TRBJ2-2 NA TRBV7-8 CASSLKTANTGELFF TGTGCCAGCAGCTTAAAGACAGCGAACACCGGGGAGCTGTTTTTT
NA TRBJ2-3 TRBD2 TRBV5-1 CASSLPTSGDTQYF TGCGCCAGCAGCTTGCCAACTAGCGGTGATACGCAGTATTTT
NA TRBJ2-5 NA TRBV14 CASSRGFGAQETQYF TGTGCCAGCAGCCGGGGTTTTGGGGCTCAAGAGACCCAGTACTTC
NA TRBJ1-5 TRBD1 TRBV6-5 CASSWGQGANQPQHF TGTGCCAGCAGCTGGGGACAGGGGGCCAATCAGCCCCAGCATTTT
NA TRBJ2-5 TRBD1 TRBV5-4 CASSRGQGPETQYF TGTGCCAGCAGCCGTGGACAGGGCCCGGAGACCCAGTACTTC
once TRBJ2-1 TRBD2 TRBV27 CASSGLAGGYEQFF TGTGCCAGCAGCGGACTAGCGGGAGGCTATGAGCAGTTCTTC
NA TRBJ1-5 TRBD1 TRBV10-1 CASSEFVGQEGDQPQHF TGCGCCAGCAGTGAGTTTGTTGGACAGGAGGGAGATCAGCCCCAGCATTTT
NA TRBJ2-5 TRBD1 TRBV15 CATSRSPGTGGETQYF TGTGCCACCAGCAGAAGCCCCGGGACAGGGGGAGAGACCCAGTACTTC
NA TRBJ1-2 TRBD1 TRBV28 CASSLSGTGIGYTF TGTGCCAGCAGTTTATCCGGGACAGGGATTGGCTACACCTTC
NA TRBJ1-1 NA TRBV7-2 CASSLEGRVGGAFF TGTGCCAGCAGCTTAGAGGGGAGAGTTGGGGGGGCTTTCTTT
NA TRBJ2-5 TRBD2 TRBV24-1 CATSDVSGRAQETQYF TGTGCCACCAGTGATGTTAGCGGGAGGGCCCAAGAGACCCAGTACTTC
NA TRBJ1-2 NA TRBV2 CASSEVQGNGYTF TGTGCCAGCAGTGAGGTTCAGGGTAATGGCTACACCTTC
NA TRBJ1-5 NA TRBV6-5 CASEDDGRGEPQHF TGTGCCAGCGAGGATGACGGGAGAGGTGAGCCCCAGCATTTT
NA TRBJ2-6 NA TRBV7-3 CASSPGAGANVLTF TGTGCCAGCAGCCCGGGGGCTGGGGCCAACGTCCTGACTTTC
NA TRBJ2-1 NA TRBV5-4 CASSLDTFGGQFF TGTGCCAGCAGCCTGGACACCTTCGGCGGGCAGTTCTTC
NA TRBJ1-5 NA TRBV6-5 CASSPQIDQPQHF TGTGCCAGCAGTCCCCAAATTGATCAGCCCCAGCATTTT
few TRBJ1-5 NA TRBV28 CASSSPFGTPPLYSNQPQHF TGTGCCAGCAGTTCACCATTCGGGACACCTCCCCTTTATAGCAATCAGCCCCAGCATTTT
NA TRBJ2-6 NA TRBV23-1 CASRETGSSGANVLTF TGCGCCAGCAGGGAGACAGGTAGCTCTGGGGCCAACGTCCTGACTTTC
NA TRBJ2-2 TRBD1 TRBV9 CASSPRSPSGLRGGTGELFF TGTGCCAGCAGCCCACGTAGTCCCTCCGGGCTCCGAGGGGGCACAGGGGAGCTGTTTTTT
NA TRBJ2-7 NA TRBV10-3 CAISQTGALSYEQYF TGTGCCATCAGCCAGACAGGAGCCCTCTCCTACGAGCAGTACTTC
NA TRBJ2-3 TRBD1 TRBV27 CASSFQWRTGGTDTQYF TGTGCCAGCAGTTTTCAGTGGAGGACAGGGGGCACAGATACGCAGTATTTT
NA TRBJ2-7 NA TRBV3-1/TRBV3-2 CASSQGRSVATYEQYF TGTGCCAGCAGCCAAGGACGGAGTGTGGCCACCTACGAGCAGTACTTC
once TRBJ2-1 TRBD2 TRBV11-2 CASSLSSGRAGNEQFF TGTGCCAGCAGCTTGTCTAGCGGGAGGGCCGGTAATGAGCAGTTCTTC
NA TRBJ2-1 NA TRBV12-3/TRBV12-4 CASSFMSDEQFF TGTGCCAGCAGTTTTATGTCCGATGAGCAGTTCTTC
NA TRBJ1-4 NA TRBV7-2 CASSPRGGVGEKLFF TGTGCCAGCAGCCCGAGGGGGGGGGTAGGTGAAAAACTGTTTTTT
NA TRBJ1-1 NA TRBV6-5 CASRTSERNTEAFF TGTGCCAGCCGGACATCGGAACGGAACACTGAAGCTTTCTTT
NA TRBJ2-7 NA TRBV21-1 CASSNSRVKVHCIRAGVRYEQYF TGTGCCAGCAGCAACAGCAGGGTAAAAGTTCATTGTATTAGGGCGGGAGTGAGGTACGAGCAGTACTTC